The clone carrying this T cell receptor (beta chain) was observed a handful of times. The junction shows a germline mismatch at one end, possibly a read error. This record belongs to a study of T cells in Graves' hyperthyroidism and ophthalmopathy. It was RNA transcripts that yielded the amplified TCR beta CDR3 regions. A first-round RT-PCR of the TCR CDR3 used the HTBI primer set. Each CDR3 protein gets one entry after TCRdb re-called the multiplex PCR reads with MiXCR. The sample yields under 800,000 distinct CDR3 sequences, 11% to 15% seen once. In germline, CDR1 is LNHDA, CDR2 SQIVND (reference sequence). This CDR3 has 15 amino acids.

The sample was blood. The rearrangement joins TRBV19 to TRBJ2-1, with no clear D. This receptor was identified in a young woman with Graves' hyperthyroidism. This CDR3 is CASSRARAPYNEQSF. The CDR3 bases are TGTGCCAGTAGTCGGGCGCGAGCCCCCTACAATGAGCAGTCCTTC.